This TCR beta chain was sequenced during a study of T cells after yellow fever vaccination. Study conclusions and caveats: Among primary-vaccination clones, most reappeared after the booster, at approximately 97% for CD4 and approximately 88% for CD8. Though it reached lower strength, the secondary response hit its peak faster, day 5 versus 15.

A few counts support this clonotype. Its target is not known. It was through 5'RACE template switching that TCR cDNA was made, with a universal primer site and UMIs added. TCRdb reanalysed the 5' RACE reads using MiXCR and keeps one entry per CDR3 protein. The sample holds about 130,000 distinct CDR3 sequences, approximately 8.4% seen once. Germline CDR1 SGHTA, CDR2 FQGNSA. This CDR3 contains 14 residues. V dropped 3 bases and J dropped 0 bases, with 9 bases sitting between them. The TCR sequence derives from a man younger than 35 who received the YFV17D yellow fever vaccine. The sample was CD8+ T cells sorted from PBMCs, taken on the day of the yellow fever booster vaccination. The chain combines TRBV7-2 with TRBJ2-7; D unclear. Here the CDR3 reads CASSFGLRSYEQYF. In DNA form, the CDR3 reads TGTGCCAGCAGCTTCGGTCTTCGCTCCTACGAGCAGTACTTC.